These 29 T cell receptor beta chains share one sample of origin, sequenced in a study of cytomegalovirus exposure and HLA in healthy donors. Primers for the PCR totalled 60 Vbeta and 13 Jbeta. This table comes from immunoSEQ multiplex PCR, and its TCRdb copy is limited to in-frame clones, with some not included. The table includes about 120,000 clones, 67% detected once. Sequencing was done on a sample of PBMCs. These receptors all come from a man aged 18 to 35 in good health and CMV-seropositive.

This chain connects TRBV7-9 to TRBJ2-2, with 9 bases identical to TRBD2. The V gene's germline CDR1 is SEHNR and CDR2 FQNEAQ (reference sequence). With 5 bases clipped from V and 2 bases from J, the junction kept 12 bases outside the gene matches. The length of the CDR3 is 18 residues. DNA of the CDR3: TGTGCCAGCAGCGCCCGTGGTAGCGGGGGCCAAAACACCGGGGAGCTGTTTTTT. This codes for CASSARGSGGQNTGELFF.

This rearrangement joins TRBV4-1 to TRBJ2-1, with TRBD2 as a possible D gene (5 bases). Germline values: CDR1 MGHRA, CDR2 YSYEKL. The CDR3 sequence is 17 residues long. Trimming shortened V by 4 bases and J by 0 bases, and 16 bases separated the two germline ends. The CDR3 loop is CASSPDYHISSYNEQFF. CDR3 sequence (DNA): TGCGCCAGCAGCCCAGACTACCATATTAGCTCCTACAATGAGCAGTTCTTC.

The chain joins TRBV28 to TRBJ2-5; the match to TRBD2 covers 12 bases. Trimming cost V 5 bases and J 0 bases; bases outside gene matches: 19. Germline CDR1 is MDHEN and CDR2 is SYDVKM. The CDR3 has 21 residues. The CDR3, as DNA: TGTGCCAGCAGTGACAGGGTGGCTGTCCCTAGCGGGGGGGGCAACCAAGAGACCCAGTACTTC. Translation gives CASSDRVAVPSGGGNQETQYF.

J is TRBJ2-5 and V is TRBV11-1; D is possibly TRBD1 (6 bases). Germline-derived CDR1 and CDR2 are SGHAT and FQDESV (reference sequence). This CDR3 spans 15 amino acids. V lost 2 bases, J lost 4 bases, and 14 bases lay in between. CDR3 in amino acids: CASSLTFQGSETQYF. The CDR3 DNA sequence: TGTGCCAGCAGCTTAACTTTTCAGGGGTCAGAGACCCAGTACTTC.

This rearrangement joins TRBV5-4 to TRBJ1-2; no firm D call. Trimming took 4 bases from V and 4 from J, leaving 14 bases between them. The germline V gene has CDR1 SGHNT and CDR2 YYREEE (reference sequence). The CDR3 length is 14 residues. The CDR3 coding sequence is TGTGCCAGCAGCAGCCGCCCCCTTCCCTATGGCTACACCTTC. Its protein product is CASSSRPLPYGYTF.

This chain connects TRBV2 to TRBJ1-1; D unresolved. Germline V gene data show CDR1 as SNHLY and CDR2 as FYNNEI. The V end lost 3 bases, the J end lost 4 bases, and 12 bases lay between the germline ends. The CDR3 totals 14 residues. The CDR3 DNA reads as TGTGCCAGCAGTGACAGGTTTGGCGTCACTGAAGCTTTCTTT. Its translation is CASSDRFGVTEAFF.

The chain is built from TRBV28 and TRBJ1-1; 9 nucleotides agree with TRBD1. Germline V gene sequence: CDR1 MDHEN, CDR2 SYDVKM. Unmatched junction bases numbered 6, after V lost 3 bases and J lost 1 base. The CDR3 covers 16 residues. As DNA, the CDR3 is TGTGCCAGCAGTTTTTCCTGGGACAGGGCGAACACTGAAGCTTTCTTT. Its translation: CASSFSWDRANTEAFF. The full variable domain, in which reference TRBV28 and TRBJ1-1 provide the parts outside the CDR3, is DVKVTQSSRYLVKRTGEKVFLECVQDMDHENMFWYRQDPGLGLRLIYFSYDVKMKEKGDIPEGYSVSREKKERFSLILESASTNQTSMYLCASSFSWDRANTEAFFGQGTRLTVV.

The chain carries TRBV28 and TRBJ1-4; D might be TRBD1 (5 bases). Per germline, CDR1 MDHEN and CDR2 SYDVKM. This CDR3 comprises 14 residues. Trimming cost V 8 bases and J 2 bases, with 12 bases left between them. In DNA form, the CDR3 reads TGTGCCAGCTCTATGGGGCGTACTAATGAAAAACTGTTTTTT. This sequence encodes CASSMGRTNEKLFF.

The chain has TRBV14 and TRBJ1-2, with 9 bases lining up with TRBD1. Germline loops: CDR1 SGHDN, CDR2 FVKESK. This CDR3 has 15 amino acids. Losses at the gene ends were 2 bases for V and 3 bases for J; bases not matched to a gene: 4. As DNA, the CDR3 is TGTGCCAGCAGCCAACGGTACAGGGGGCACTATGGCTACACCTTC. This sequence encodes CASSQRYRGHYGYTF.

V is TRBV11-3 and J is TRBJ2-1; D possibly corresponds to TRBD1 (6 bases). Trimming took 4 bases from V and 2 from J, leaving 15 bases between them. The CDR3 has 16 residues. Germline V lookup: CDR1 SGHNT, CDR2 YENEEA. The CDR3 coding sequence is TGTGCCAGCAGCTCGCAAAGGGGGTCGACCTACAATGAGCAGTTCTTC. Translation: CASSSQRGSTYNEQFF.

This clone has more than one count but fewer than ten. The chain joins TRBV7-9 to TRBJ2-5; a possible D gene is TRBD2 (6 bases). The germline gives CDR1 SEHNR, CDR2 FQNEAQ (reference sequence). The CDR3 consists of 12 residues. The ends were cut back, 8 bases at V and 4 bases at J, with 11 bases in the middle. CDR3 in DNA: TGTGCCAGCGGAAGGAGGGGAGAGACCCAGTACTTC. Translation: CASGRRGETQYF.

This rearrangement joins TRBV29-1 to TRBJ1-2; 7 nucleotides match TRBD1. In germline, CDR1 is SQVTM, CDR2 ANQGSEA. J gave up 4 bases and V 6 bases, and 8 bases lay outside the gene matches. CDR3 length: 13 residues. CDR3 DNA: TGCAGCGTGAGGGGGCTCGGGGGCTATGGCTACACCTTC. It yields the protein CSVRGLGGYGYTF.

The rearrangement joins TRBV2 to TRBJ1-6; perhaps TRBD1 as D (6 bases). Germline values: CDR1 SNHLY, CDR2 FYNNEI. V lost 6 bases and J lost 0, with 15 bases in between. The CDR3 length is 17 residues. In nucleotides, the CDR3 is TGTGCCAGCAGCCTCGAAAGGGGGAGCTCCTATAATTCACCCCTCCACTTT. Translation: CASSLERGSSYNSPLHF.

The rearrangement links TRBV2 to TRBJ1-5, with D possibly being TRBD1 (6 bases). Trimming removed 6 bases from V and 0 bases from J, with 12 bases in between. The CDR3 is 15 residues long. Per germline, CDR1 SNHLY and CDR2 FYNNEI. CDR3 bases: TGTGCCAGCAGGGAGGGGGGGAATAGCAATCAGCCCCAGCATTTT. The encoded protein is CASREGGNSNQPQHF.

This clone was observed a handful of times. The chain joins TRBV6-5 to TRBJ1-1; 7 bases match TRBD1. The CDR3 length is 14 residues. The germline CDR1 and CDR2 sequences are MNHEY and SVGAGI. The J segment lost 4 bases and the V segment lost 11 bases, leaving 13 bases of the junction unmatched. The CDR3 is CAAGKGARPTEAFF. The CDR3 coding sequence is TGTGCCGCCGGCAAGGGGGCAAGGCCCACTGAAGCTTTCTTT.

The gene calls are TRBV27 and TRBJ2-1, with D tentatively TRBD2 (5 bases). Looked up from germline, CDR1 is MNHEY and CDR2 is SMNVEV (reference sequence). The CDR3 is 13 amino acids. V was cut by 3 bases and J by 4 bases, with 7 bases left in between. The chain's CDR3 is CASSFGVYNEQFF. Here the CDR3 DNA reads TGTGCCAGCAGTTTCGGGGTATACAATGAGCAGTTCTTC.

This rearrangement joins TRBV4-1 to TRBJ1-1; D not resolved. Germline V lookup: CDR1 MGHRA, CDR2 YSYEKL. The CDR3 has 13 residues. Deletions cut 3 bases from V and 2 bases from J, with 7 bases between. The CDR3 DNA is TGCGCCAGCAGCCATGAGAATAACACTGAAGCTTTCTTT. This codes for CASSHENNTEAFF.

The V gene is TRBV19, the J gene TRBJ2-7; 7 positions agree with TRBD2. This CDR3 spans 15 amino acids. Germline values: CDR1 LNHDA, CDR2 SQIVND (reference sequence). J gave up 0 bases and V 3 bases, and 5 bases lay outside the gene matches. For the CDR3, the DNA is TGTGCCAGTAGTATTGGGGCTAGCGGCTCCTACGAGCAGTACTTC. This codes for CASSIGASGSYEQYF.

The chain joins TRBV2 to TRBJ1-2; 12 nucleotides agree with TRBD1. Germline loops: CDR1 SNHLY, CDR2 FYNNEI. After removal of 7 bases from V and 8 bases from J, the junction contained 11 bases not matched to a gene. CDR3 length: 15 amino acids. This chain's CDR3 is CASTIGTGGASGYTF. The CDR3 DNA reads TGTGCCAGCACCATCGGGACAGGGGGCGCATCGGGCTACACCTTC.

J is TRBJ1-4 and V is TRBV28; D gene ambiguous. The CDR3 extends over 17 amino acids. Germline V gives CDR1 MDHEN, CDR2 SYDVKM. Deletions cut 5 bases from V and 4 bases from J, with 20 bases between. CDR3 residues: CASSPKVLTARNEKLFF. The CDR3 DNA follows: TGTGCCAGCAGTCCAAAGGTTTTAACAGCCCGTAATGAAAAACTGTTTTTT.

The chain joins TRBV19 to TRBJ2-5, with TRBD1 identical over 11 bases. Trimming removed 1 base from V and 4 bases from J; junction bases left unmatched: 5. Germline V gene lookup returns CDR1 LNHDA and CDR2 SQIVND (reference sequence). The CDR3 runs to 16 residues. The CDR3: CASSIVPGQGVETQYF. CDR3 coding DNA: TGTGCCAGTAGTATAGTTCCGGGACAGGGGGTAGAGACCCAGTACTTC. Full variable domain (remainder filled in from reference TRBV19 and TRBJ2-5): DGGITQSPKYLFRKEGQNVTLSCEQNLNHDAMYWYRQDPGQGLRLIYYSQIVNDFQKGDIAEGYSVSREKKESFPLTVTSAQKNPTAFYLCASSIVPGQGVETQYFGPGTRLLVL.

The table lists this clone with a count of one. The rearrangement joins TRBV6-6 to TRBJ2-3; TRBD1 might be the D (6 bases). The germline V gene has CDR1 MNHNY and CDR2 SVGAGI (reference sequence). The CDR3 has 14 amino acids. V was pared by 2 bases and J by 11 bases, with 17 bases between. The CDR3 spells CASSYTQGPDGQYF. CDR3 DNA sequence: TGTGCCAGCAGTTACACTCAGGGGCCTGATGGGCAGTATTTT.

The rearrangement joins TRBV7-2 to TRBJ2-1; 9 bases line up with TRBD2. The CDR3 is 16 residues long. CDR1 is SGHTA and CDR2 is FQGNSA in the germline V gene. V lost 0 bases, J lost 10 bases, and 10 bases stayed unmatched. The CDR3 is CASSLAARERGAEQFF. The CDR3 DNA reads as TGTGCCAGCAGCTTAGCCGCCAGGGAGCGGGGGGCGGAGCAGTTCTTC.

This clone was observed a few times. V gene TRBV6-5 combines with J gene TRBJ2-3; TRBD1 agrees at 7 bases. Germline V CDR1 and CDR2: MNHEY, SVGAGI. V lost 7 bases, J lost 4 bases, and 8 bases stayed unmatched. This CDR3 region has 14 residues. The CDR3 coding sequence is TGTGCCAGCACCGACGGCCAGGGGGCAGATACGCAGTATTTT. Its translation: CASTDGQGADTQYF.

The CDR3 DNA sequence: TGTGCCAGTTCCAACGGGCCGGGAGGGTCACCCCTCCACTTT. This sequence encodes CASSNGPGGSPLHF. The rearrangement links TRBV2 to TRBJ1-6; D gene uncertain. Trimming removed 9 bases from V and 10 bases from J, with 19 bases in between. This CDR3 has 14 residues. The germline V gene encodes CDR1 SNHLY and CDR2 FYNNEI.

V usage is TRBV2 and J usage is TRBJ2-1; 15 nucleotides align to TRBD2. CDR1 and CDR2 from the germline V gene are SNHLY and FYNNEI. This CDR3 is built from 17 residues. V was clipped by 4 bases and J by 4 bases; unmatched bases: 5. The CDR3 coding sequence is TGTGCCAGCAGTGGACCTGGACTAGCGGGGGGGTACAATGAGCAGTTCTTC. Protein: CASSGPGLAGGYNEQFF. The full variable domain, its missing parts supplied by reference TRBV2 and TRBJ2-1, is EPEVTQTPSHQVTQMGQEVILRCVPISNHLYFYWYRQILGQKVEFLVSFYNNEISEKSEIFDDQFSVERPDGSNFTLKIRSTKLEDSAMYFCASSGPGLAGGYNEQFFGPGTRLTVL.

This rearrangement joins TRBV5-4 to TRBJ1-4; TRBD1 agrees at 9 bases. With 4 bases clipped from V and 6 bases from J, the junction kept 7 bases outside the gene matches. Germline V lookup: CDR1 SGHNT, CDR2 YYREEE (reference sequence). This CDR3 comprises 15 residues. The CDR3 reads CASSQNRGLDEKLFF. The CDR3 DNA reads TGTGCCAGCAGCCAAAACAGGGGGCTGGATGAAAAACTGTTTTTT.

V is TRBV10-2 and J is TRBJ2-5, with 11 bases fitting TRBD1. The junction had 5 bases not matched to a gene; V was cut back by 3 bases and J by 5 bases. The CDR3 has 15 residues. Germline CDR1 and CDR2: WSHSY and SAAADI. The DNA for the CDR3 is TGCGCCAGCAGTGATCGGACAGGGGGCCCGGAGACCCAGTACTTC. Amino acid sequence: CASSDRTGGPETQYF.

The rearrangement links TRBV9 to TRBJ2-2; TRBD2 aligns across 12 bases. V lost 4 bases and J lost 0; bases outside the gene matches: 10. CDR1 is SGDLS, CDR2 YYNGEE, per germline. CDR3 length equals 19 residues. CDR3 in DNA: TGTGCCAGCAGCCCTTTCCAACTAGCGGGGGGACCGAACACCGGGGAGCTGTTTTTT. Translated, it gives CASSPFQLAGGPNTGELFF.